These 5 T cell receptor beta chains were sequenced from one sample in a study of tumor-infiltrating lymphocytes in localized non-small cell lung cancer. Data came from immunoSEQ multiplex PCR; TCRdb stores just in-frame clones and leaves some out. The table includes tens of thousands of clones, 69% detected once. The specimen was lung tumor tissue. These receptors originate from a human donor with non-small cell lung cancer.

The genes are TRBV29-1 and TRBJ2-7; tentatively, D is TRBD1 (6 bases). The CDR3 is 15 amino acids. Germline V lookup: CDR1 SQVTM, CDR2 ANQGSEA. The V and J ends lost 4 bases and 3 bases respectively, with 19 bases between them. The CDR3 loop reads CSVVDGRDTDYEQYF. In nucleotides, the CDR3 is TGCAGCGTTGTGGACGGACGGGACACCGACTACGAGCAGTACTTC.

The V call is TRBV6-1, the J call TRBJ1-3, with a possible D match to TRBD1 (5 bases). This CDR3 spans 16 amino acids. With 2 bases removed from V and 0 bases from J, the gap between germline ends came to 11 bases. Per germline, CDR1 MNHNS and CDR2 SASEGT. CDR3 DNA sequence: TGTGCCAGCAGTGAATCGGGGGTCTTCTCTGGAAACACCATATATTTT. Its protein is CASSESGVFSGNTIYF.

The genes are TRBV7-9 and TRBJ2-7; D is uncertain. The CDR3 totals 11 residues. Germline CDR1 reads SEHNR; CDR2 reads FQNEAQ (reference sequence). The ends were cut back, 5 bases at V and 3 bases at J, with 5 bases in the middle. The DNA of the CDR3 is TGTGCCAGCAGCCTTAACTACGAGCAGTACTTC. Its translation: CASSLNYEQYF.

The V gene is TRBV6-1, the J gene TRBJ2-7, with TRBD1 identical over 7 bases. V trimming: 8 bases; J trimming: 1 base; junction bases outside the gene matches: 2. Germline lookup yields CDR1 MNHNS and CDR2 SASEGT. This CDR3 has 12 amino acids. The chain's CDR3 is CASEGQSYEQYF. The CDR3 nucleotides are TGTGCCAGCGAGGGACAGTCCTACGAGCAGTACTTC.

The count of this clone is one. The rearrangement joins TRBV5-5 to TRBJ2-1; 12 bases match TRBD2. With 4 bases clipped from V and 5 bases from J, the junction kept 13 bases outside the gene matches. CDR3 size: 18 residues. Germline V gene sequence: CDR1 SGHKS, CDR2 YYEKEE (reference sequence). The CDR3 loop reads CASSKGTSGRGVDNEQFF. The DNA of the CDR3 is TGTGCCAGCAGCAAGGGGACTAGCGGGCGCGGGGTGGACAATGAGCAGTTCTTC.